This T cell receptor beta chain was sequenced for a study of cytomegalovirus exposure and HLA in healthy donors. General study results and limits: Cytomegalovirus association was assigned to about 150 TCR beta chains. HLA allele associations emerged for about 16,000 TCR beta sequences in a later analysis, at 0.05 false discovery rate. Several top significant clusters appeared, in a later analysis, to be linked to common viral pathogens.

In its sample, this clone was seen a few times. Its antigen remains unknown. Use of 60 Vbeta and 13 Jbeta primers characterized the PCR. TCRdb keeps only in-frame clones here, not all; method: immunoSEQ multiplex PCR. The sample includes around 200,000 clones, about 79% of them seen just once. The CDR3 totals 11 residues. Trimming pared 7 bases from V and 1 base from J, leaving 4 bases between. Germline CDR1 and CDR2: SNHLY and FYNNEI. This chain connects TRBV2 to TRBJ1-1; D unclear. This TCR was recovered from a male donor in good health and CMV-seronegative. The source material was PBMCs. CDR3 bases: TGTGCCAGCACCCGGAACACTGAAGCTTTCTTT. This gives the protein CASTRNTEAFF.